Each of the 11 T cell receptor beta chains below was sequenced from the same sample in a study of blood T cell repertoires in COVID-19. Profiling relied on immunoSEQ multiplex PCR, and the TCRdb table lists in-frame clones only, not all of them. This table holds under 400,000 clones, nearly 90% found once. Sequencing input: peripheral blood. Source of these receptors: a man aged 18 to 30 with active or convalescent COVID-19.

The CDR3 nucleotides are TGCAGCGTTTTGACAGGGGTGGTGTGGCAGTACTTC. Translated, it gives CSVLTGVVWQYF. This sequence joins TRBV29-1 and TRBJ2-7; the match to TRBD1 covers 8 bases. V shed 5 bases and J 9 bases; nucleotides not matched to a gene: 9. The germline V gene encodes CDR1 SQVTM and CDR2 ANQGSEA. The CDR3 runs to 12 residues.

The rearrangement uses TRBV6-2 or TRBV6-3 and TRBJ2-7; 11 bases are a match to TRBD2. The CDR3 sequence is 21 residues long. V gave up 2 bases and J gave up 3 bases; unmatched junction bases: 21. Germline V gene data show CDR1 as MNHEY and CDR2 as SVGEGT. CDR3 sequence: CASSYPRTSGRHPSLGYEQYF. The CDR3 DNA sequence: TGTGCCAGCAGTTACCCTCGTACTAGCGGGAGACATCCCTCTCTAGGCTACGAGCAGTACTTC.

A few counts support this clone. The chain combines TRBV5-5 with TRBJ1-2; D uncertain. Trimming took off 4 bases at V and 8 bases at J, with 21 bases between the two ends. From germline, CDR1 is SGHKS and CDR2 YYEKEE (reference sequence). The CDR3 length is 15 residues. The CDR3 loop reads CASSRGEGTERGYTF. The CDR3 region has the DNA TGTGCCAGCAGCCGAGGAGAGGGAACCGAGCGAGGCTACACCTTC.

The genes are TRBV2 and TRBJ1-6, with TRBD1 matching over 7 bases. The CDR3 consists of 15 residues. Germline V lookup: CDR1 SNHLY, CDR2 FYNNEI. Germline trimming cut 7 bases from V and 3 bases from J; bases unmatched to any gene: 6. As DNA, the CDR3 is TGTGCCAGCAATCCACAGGGGATCTATAATTCACCCCTCCACTTT. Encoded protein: CASNPQGIYNSPLHF.

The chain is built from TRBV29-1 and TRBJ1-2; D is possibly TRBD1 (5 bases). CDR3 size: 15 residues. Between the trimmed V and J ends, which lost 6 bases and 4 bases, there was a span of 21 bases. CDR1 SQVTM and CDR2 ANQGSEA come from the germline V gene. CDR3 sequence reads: CSVAITGVVGYGYTF. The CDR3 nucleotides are TGCAGCGTGGCTATCACAGGAGTCGTGGGCTATGGCTACACCTTC.

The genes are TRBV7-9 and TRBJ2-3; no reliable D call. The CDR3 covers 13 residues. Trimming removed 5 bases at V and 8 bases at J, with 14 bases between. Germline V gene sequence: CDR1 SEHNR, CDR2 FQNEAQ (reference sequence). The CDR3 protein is CASSRNPAATQYF. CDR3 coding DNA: TGTGCCAGCAGCCGGAACCCCGCGGCTACGCAGTATTTT.

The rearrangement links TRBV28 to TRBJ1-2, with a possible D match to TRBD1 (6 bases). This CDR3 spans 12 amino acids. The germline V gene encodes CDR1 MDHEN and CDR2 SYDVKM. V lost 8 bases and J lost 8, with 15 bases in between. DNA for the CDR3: TGTGCCAGCGCGCGGGGGGCCTTAGGCTACACCTTC. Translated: CASARGALGYTF.

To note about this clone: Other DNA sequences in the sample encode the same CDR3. The CDR3 loop is CASSPGEKNIQYF. The DNA for the CDR3 is TGTGCCAGCTCACCAGGGGAGAAAAACATTCAGTACTTC. The chain employs TRBV18 and TRBJ2-4; maybe TRBD2 (5 bases). CDR1 and CDR2 (germline): KGHSH, LQKENI. The V gene lost 2 bases and the J gene lost 4 bases, with 6 bases spanning the gap. The CDR3 length is 13 residues.

The CDR3 coding sequence is TGCAGCGTTGGGCACAGGGGCGCTTATACTGAAGCTTTCTTT. Translating gives CSVGHRGAYTEAFF. This sequence joins TRBV29-1 and TRBJ1-1, with 7 bases fitting TRBD1. This CDR3 region has 14 residues. The ends lost 4 bases at V and 5 bases at J; junction bases unmatched: 10. Germline values: CDR1 SQVTM, CDR2 ANQGSEA. Full variable domain (outside the CDR3, taken from reference TRBV29-1 and TRBJ1-1): SAVISQKPSRDICQRGTSLTIQCQVDSQVTMMFWYRQQPGQSLTLIATANQGSEATYESGFVIDKFPISRPNLTFSTLTVSNMSPEDSSIYLCSVGHRGAYTEAFFGQGTRLTVV.

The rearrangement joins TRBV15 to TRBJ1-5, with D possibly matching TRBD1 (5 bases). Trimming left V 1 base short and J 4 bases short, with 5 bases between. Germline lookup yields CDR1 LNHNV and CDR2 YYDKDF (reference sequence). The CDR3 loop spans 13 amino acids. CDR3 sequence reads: CATSRGTNQPQHF. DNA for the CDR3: TGTGCCACCAGCAGAGGGACAAATCAGCCCCAGCATTTT.

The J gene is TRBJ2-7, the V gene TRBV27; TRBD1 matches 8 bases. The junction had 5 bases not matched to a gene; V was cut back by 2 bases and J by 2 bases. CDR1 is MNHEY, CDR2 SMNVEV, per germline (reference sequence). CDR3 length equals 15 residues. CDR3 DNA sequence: TGTGCCAGCAGTTTACGCAGGGGGCCCACCTACGAGCAGTACTTC. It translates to CASSLRRGPTYEQYF.